These 21 T cell receptor beta chains originate from one sample sequenced in a study of a mutant IDH1 vaccine in newly diagnosed glioma. TCRdb keeps only in-frame clones here, not all; method: immunoSEQ multiplex PCR. The sample records tens of thousands of clones, 83% being singletons. Time point given: baseline, week 1 (first vaccination visit). Stated treatment: pre-vaccination baseline after standard-of-care therapy. Sequencing used PBMCs, obtained from a glioma patient treated with radiotherapy, temozolomide or both. The receptor set was obtained from a woman in her forties or fifties with glioma.

The chain joins TRBV5-6 to TRBJ1-4, with D possibly being TRBD1 (6 bases). The CDR3 consists of 14 residues. Between the trimmed V and J ends, which lost 4 bases and 15 bases, there was a span of 22 bases. The V gene's germline CDR1 is SGHDT and CDR2 YYEEEE. The CDR3 DNA follows: TGTGCCAGCAGCACCCAAAATTCCCCGGGACATTTGTTTTTT. Its translation: CASSTQNSPGHLFF.

The chain employs TRBV15 and TRBJ1-1; D is ambiguous. The CDR3 loop spans 13 amino acids. The V end lost 0 bases, the J end lost 4 bases, and 6 bases lay between the germline ends. Germline-derived CDR1 and CDR2 are LNHNV and YYDKDF (reference sequence). The CDR3 nucleotides read TGTGCCACCAGCAGAGAGATGGGCACTGAAGCTTTCTTT. Encoded protein: CATSREMGTEAFF.

This chain joins TRBV10-3 and TRBJ2-1, with 7 positions matching TRBD2. This CDR3 contains 16 residues. J gave up 10 bases and V 0 bases, and 12 bases lay outside the gene matches. Per the germline V gene, CDR1 is ENHRY and CDR2 is SYGVKD. The CDR3 sequence: CAISESGAARGSEQFF. In DNA, the CDR3 is TGTGCCATCAGTGAGTCTGGAGCGGCGCGGGGGAGCGAGCAGTTCTTC.

The rearrangement joins TRBV6-5 to TRBJ2-6; no clear D. Germline lookup yields CDR1 MNHEY and CDR2 SVGAGI. This CDR3 is 13 amino acids long. Trimming shortened V by 7 bases and J by 1 base, and 5 bases separated the two germline ends. CDR3 nucleotide sequence: TGTGCCAGCACGGAGTCTGGGGCCAACGTCCTGACTTTC. Residues: CASTESGANVLTF.

This clone has only one observation. V gene TRBV15 combines with J gene TRBJ1-6, with D perhaps TRBD1 (6 bases). Germline-derived CDR1 and CDR2 are LNHNV and YYDKDF (reference sequence). The CDR3 loop spans 16 amino acids. The ends were cut back, 0 bases at V and 9 bases at J, with 15 bases in the middle. The CDR3 region has the DNA TGTGCCACCAGCAGAGATCAGGACAGCGGATCTTCACCCCTCCACTTT. This sequence encodes CATSRDQDSGSSPLHF.

This chain links TRBV30 with TRBJ2-3, with D uncertain. Germline loops: CDR1 GTSNPN, CDR2 SVGIG (reference sequence). The CDR3 covers 11 residues. Trimming shortened V by 0 bases and J by 6 bases, and 4 bases separated the two germline ends. The CDR3 loop is CAWSVGDTQYF. The CDR3 bases are TGTGCCTGGAGTGTAGGGGATACGCAGTATTTT.

This rearrangement joins TRBV20-1 to TRBJ2-5, with D maybe TRBD1 (5 bases). V was shortened by 5 bases and J by 5 bases, with 6 bases between the two germline ends. This CDR3 is 10 amino acids long. Germline loops: CDR1 DFQATT, CDR2 SNEGSKA (reference sequence). The CDR3 nucleotides read TGCAGTGCTTCAGGGGAGACCCAGTACTTC. Its translation: CSASGETQYF.

J is TRBJ2-5 and V is TRBV27; the D is unclear. CDR1 and CDR2 (germline): MNHEY, SMNVEV (reference sequence). V was pared by 5 bases and J by 1 base, with 8 bases between. The CDR3 has 13 amino acids. CDR3 in DNA: TGTGCCAGCAGTCCTAGGCCCCAAGAGACCCAGTACTTC. As protein: CASSPRPQETQYF.

This clone was observed a single time. The chain combines TRBV6-6 with TRBJ1-6, with a possible D match to TRBD1 (5 bases). The CDR3 has 15 amino acids. V was clipped by 7 bases and J by 9 bases, with 19 bases between them. Germline CDR1 and CDR2: MNHNY and SVGAGI (reference sequence). This chain's CDR3 is CASTREDGQGSPLHF. DNA of the CDR3: TGTGCCAGCACCCGGGAGGACGGGCAGGGTTCACCCCTCCACTTT.

The chain links TRBV7-2 to TRBJ2-7; D ambiguous. V lost 4 bases and J lost 3, with 10 bases in between. This CDR3 is built from 13 residues. Germline CDR1 is SGHTA and CDR2 is FQGNSA. The CDR3 sequence: CASSSPPVYEQYF. The CDR3 region has the DNA TGTGCCAGCAGCTCTCCGCCAGTCTACGAGCAGTACTTC.

The chain carries TRBV5-1 and TRBJ1-1; a weak D match, TRBD1 (6 bases). Trimming removed 3 bases at V and 5 bases at J, with 17 bases between. CDR3 size: 15 residues. Germline assignment: CDR1 SGHRS and CDR2 YFSETQ. DNA for the CDR3: TGCGCCAGCAGCTCCCTTTCGACAGGAGGAACTGAAGCTTTCTTT. Translation gives CASSSLSTGGTEAFF.

V usage is TRBV18 and J usage is TRBJ1-1, with a tentative D call TRBD1 (6 bases). The CDR3 consists of 15 residues. Germline CDR1 is KGHSH and CDR2 is LQKENI. The V end lost 2 bases, the J end lost 0 bases, and 10 bases lay between the germline ends. CDR3 DNA: TGTGCCAGCTCACCAGCCGGGACACTGAACACTGAAGCTTTCTTT. Translation gives CASSPAGTLNTEAFF.

The chain employs TRBV29-1 and TRBJ2-3, with D perhaps matching TRBD1 (6 bases). This CDR3 is 11 amino acids long. The germline V gene has CDR1 SQVTM and CDR2 ANQGSEA. V lost 0 bases and J 12 bases, leaving 10 bases between the germline ends. CDR3 residues: CSVEDLGAQYF. The DNA for the CDR3 is TGCAGCGTTGAAGATCTGGGGGCCCAGTATTTT.

The chain employs TRBV19 and TRBJ2-1; 8 nucleotides match TRBD2. The germline gives CDR1 LNHDA, CDR2 SQIVND (reference sequence). The CDR3 is made up of 16 amino acids. The trim removed 5 bases at V and 3 bases at J, leaving 9 bases unmatched. The CDR3 DNA follows: TGTGCCAGTAGTCTTCTACCGGGACTAGGCTACAATGAGCAGTTCTTC. This encodes CASSLLPGLGYNEQFF.

The rearrangement uses TRBV6-5 and TRBJ2-1; 7 nucleotides agree with TRBD1. Per germline, CDR1 MNHEY and CDR2 SVGAGI. This CDR3 is 15 amino acids long. V shed 6 bases, J shed 0 bases, and the junction held 5 bases outside the gene matches. The CDR3 is CASRLGTASYNEQFF. The CDR3 coding sequence is TGTGCCAGCAGGCTTGGGACAGCCTCCTACAATGAGCAGTTCTTC.

The chain recombines TRBV6-5 with TRBJ1-2; 7 positions agree with TRBD1. Germline-derived CDR1 and CDR2 are MNHEY and SVGAGI. V gave up 5 bases and J gave up 8 bases; unmatched junction bases: 8. This CDR3 region has 13 residues. The CDR3 sequence is CASSPPVGGGYTF. The CDR3 DNA reads TGTGCCAGCAGTCCGCCTGTAGGGGGCGGCTACACCTTC.

This clone showed up just a few times. The chain employs TRBV19 and TRBJ1-1, with D uncertain. CDR1 and CDR2 from the germline V gene are LNHDA and SQIVND (reference sequence). The CDR3 runs 16 residues. V was trimmed by 5 bases and J by 1 base, leaving 17 bases between them. The CDR3 reads CASSLPDGLQNTEAFF. DNA of the CDR3: TGTGCCAGTAGTCTACCCGACGGACTGCAGAACACTGAAGCTTTCTTT. Looking up the rest from reference TRBV19 and TRBJ1-1 gives the full variable domain: DGGITQSPKYLFRKEGQNVTLSCEQNLNHDAMYWYRQDPGQGLRLIYYSQIVNDFQKGDIAEGYSVSREKKESFPLTVTSAQKNPTAFYLCASSLPDGLQNTEAFFGQGTRLTVV.

The gene calls are TRBV6-1 and TRBJ1-1; the D gene is possibly TRBD1 (5 bases). The CDR3 sequence is 13 residues long. The V gene's germline CDR1 is MNHNS and CDR2 SASEGT. Trimming pared 8 bases from V and 1 base from J, leaving 11 bases between. CDR3 in amino acids: CASRGRPNTEAFF. The CDR3 nucleotides are TGTGCCAGCCGGGGCAGGCCGAACACTGAAGCTTTCTTT.

This chain uses TRBV18 with TRBJ1-2, with TRBD1 matching over 8 bases. The V gene end was trimmed by 3 bases and the J gene end by 2 bases; junction bases not matched to a gene: 8. The CDR3 runs 16 residues. The germline CDR1 and CDR2 sequences are KGHSH and LQKENI. In nucleotides, the CDR3 is TGTGCCAGCTCACCGAGGGTTACAGGGGGGAACTATGGCTACACCTTC. Its protein is CASSPRVTGGNYGYTF.

Worth noting for this clone: At one of its ends the junction is not consistent with the germline gene, which may arise from a read error. The chain couples TRBV7-2 to TRBJ1-2, with D possibly TRBD1 on 5 matching bases. This CDR3 region has 15 residues. Germline CDR1 and CDR2: SGHTA and FQGNSA. CDR3 in amino acids: CASRLGSGLAYGYTF. The CDR3 nucleotides are TGTGCCAGCAGGTTAGGATCAGGGTTGGCCTATGGCTACACCTTC.

The V call is TRBV19, the J call TRBJ2-3, with D maybe TRBD1 (5 bases). Germline CDR1 LNHDA, CDR2 SQIVND (reference sequence). V shed 2 bases and J shed 1 base, with 13 bases lying between them. The CDR3 consists of 16 residues. The CDR3, as DNA: TGTGCCAGTAGTATACGGTGGTTGGGGCGCACAGATACGCAGTATTTT. It encodes CASSIRWLGRTDTQYF. The full variable domain, in which reference TRBV19 and TRBJ2-3 provide the parts outside the CDR3, is DGGITQSPKYLFRKEGQNVTLSCEQNLNHDAMYWYRQDPGQGLRLIYYSQIVNDFQKGDIAEGYSVSREKKESFPLTVTSAQKNPTAFYLCASSIRWLGRTDTQYFGPGTRLTVL.